Listed below are T cell receptor beta chains from one sample, sequenced in a study of T cell changes during pregnancy in multiple sclerosis. Generated by immunoSEQ multiplex PCR, the TCRdb table keeps only in-frame clones and is missing some. Of about 83,000 clones in the sample, about 96% were seen once. The sample was peripheral blood, taken in the second trimester of pregnancy. The source is a female donor with multiple sclerosis, enrolled in a pregnancy study. Each CDR3 is given without its conserved first and last residue. D genes are given only for firm matches.

D,V,J,CDR3
NA,TRBV27,TRBJ1-5,ASSLSGRNNQPQH
TRBD2,TRBV11-3,TRBJ2-3,ASSLAGGLASTDTQY
TRBD1,TRBV18,TRBJ2-5,ASSPRTGFGEETQY
TRBD2,TRBV25-1,TRBJ2-3,ASSDVRLAGTDTQY
TRBD2,TRBV4-1,TRBJ2-7,ASSHQRTSAYEQY
TRBD1,TRBV9,TRBJ2-3,ASSPRTGRGTDTQY
TRBD1,TRBV15,TRBJ2-7,ATSTPGQDTYEQY
NA,TRBV27,TRBJ1-2,ASSLRGNYGYT
TRBD1,TRBV7-9,TRBJ2-7,ASSPTGGKSYEQY
TRBD2,TRBV5-1,TRBJ2-6,ASTPGGNPGSGANVLT
NA,TRBV30,TRBJ1-1,AWSPGTDTEAF
NA,TRBV9,TRBJ1-1,ASSVVRNTEAF
NA,TRBV7-9,TRBJ2-7,ASSLSQIYEQY
TRBD1,TRBV5-1,TRBJ2-7,ASSEAGTGREQY
NA,TRBV14,TRBJ2-7,ASSYLKPDIARSYEQY
NA,TRBV7-8,TRBJ2-3,ASSILEVPTDTQY